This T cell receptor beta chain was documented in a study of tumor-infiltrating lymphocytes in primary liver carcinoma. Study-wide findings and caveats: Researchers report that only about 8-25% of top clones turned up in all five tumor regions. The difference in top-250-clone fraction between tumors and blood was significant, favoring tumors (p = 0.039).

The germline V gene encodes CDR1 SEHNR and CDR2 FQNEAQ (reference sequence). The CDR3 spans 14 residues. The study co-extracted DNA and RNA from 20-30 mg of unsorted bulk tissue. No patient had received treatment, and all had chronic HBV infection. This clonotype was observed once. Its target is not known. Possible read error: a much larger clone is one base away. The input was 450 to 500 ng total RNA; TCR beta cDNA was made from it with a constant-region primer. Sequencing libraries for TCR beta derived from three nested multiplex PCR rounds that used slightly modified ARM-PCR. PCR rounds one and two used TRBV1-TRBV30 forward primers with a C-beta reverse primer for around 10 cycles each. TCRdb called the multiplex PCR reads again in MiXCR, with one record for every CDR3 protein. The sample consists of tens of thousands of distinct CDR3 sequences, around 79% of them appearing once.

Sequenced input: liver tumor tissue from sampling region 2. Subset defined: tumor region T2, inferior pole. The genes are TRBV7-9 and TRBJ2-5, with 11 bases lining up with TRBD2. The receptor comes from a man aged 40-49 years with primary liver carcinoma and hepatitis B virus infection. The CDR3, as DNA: TGTGCCAGCAGCATAGCGGGGGGGCTGGAGACCCAGTACTTC. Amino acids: CASSIAGGLETQYF.